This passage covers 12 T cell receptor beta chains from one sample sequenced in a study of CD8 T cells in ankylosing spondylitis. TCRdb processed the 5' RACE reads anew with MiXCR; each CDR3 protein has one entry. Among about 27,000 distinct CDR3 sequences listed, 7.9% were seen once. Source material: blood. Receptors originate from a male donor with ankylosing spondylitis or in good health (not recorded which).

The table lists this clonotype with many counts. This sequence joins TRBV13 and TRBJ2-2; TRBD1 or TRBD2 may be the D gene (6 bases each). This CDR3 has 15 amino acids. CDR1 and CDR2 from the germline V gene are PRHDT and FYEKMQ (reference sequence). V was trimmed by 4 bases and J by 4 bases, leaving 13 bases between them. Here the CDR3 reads CASSSGAGSTGELFF. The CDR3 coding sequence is TGTGCCAGCAGCTCAGGGGCGGGGAGCACCGGGGAGCTGTTTTTT.

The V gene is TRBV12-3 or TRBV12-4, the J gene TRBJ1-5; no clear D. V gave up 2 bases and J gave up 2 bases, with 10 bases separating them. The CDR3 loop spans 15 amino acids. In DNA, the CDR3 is TGTGCCAGCAGTTTACGCGGCACTGGCAATCAGCCCCAGCATTTT. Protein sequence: CASSLRGTGNQPQHF.

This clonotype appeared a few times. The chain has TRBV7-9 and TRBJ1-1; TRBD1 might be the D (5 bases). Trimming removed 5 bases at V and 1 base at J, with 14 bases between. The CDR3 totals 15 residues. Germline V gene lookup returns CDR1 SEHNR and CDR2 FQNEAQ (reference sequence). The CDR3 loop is CASSPRLGQNTEAFF. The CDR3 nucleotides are TGTGCCAGCAGCCCGCGACTCGGACAGAACACTGAAGCTTTCTTT.

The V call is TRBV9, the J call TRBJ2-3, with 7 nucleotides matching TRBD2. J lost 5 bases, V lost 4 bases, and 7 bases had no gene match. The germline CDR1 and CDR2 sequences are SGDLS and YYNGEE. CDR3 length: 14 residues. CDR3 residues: CASSPRIAGDTQYF. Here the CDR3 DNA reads TGTGCCAGCAGCCCTCGGATAGCGGGAGATACGCAGTATTTT. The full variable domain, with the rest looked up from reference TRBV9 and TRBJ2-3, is DSGVTQTPKHLITATGQRVTLRCSPRSGDLSVYWYQQSLDQGLQFLIQYYNGEERAKGNILERFSAQQFPDLHSELNLSSLELGDSALYFCASSPRIAGDTQYFGPGTRLTVL.

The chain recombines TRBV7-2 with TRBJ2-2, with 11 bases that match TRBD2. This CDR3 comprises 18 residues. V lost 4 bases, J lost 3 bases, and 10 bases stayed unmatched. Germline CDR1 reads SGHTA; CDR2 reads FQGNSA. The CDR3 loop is CASSSGGPSGRHTGELFF. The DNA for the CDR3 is TGTGCCAGCAGCTCCGGAGGGCCTAGCGGGAGGCACACCGGGGAGCTGTTTTTT.

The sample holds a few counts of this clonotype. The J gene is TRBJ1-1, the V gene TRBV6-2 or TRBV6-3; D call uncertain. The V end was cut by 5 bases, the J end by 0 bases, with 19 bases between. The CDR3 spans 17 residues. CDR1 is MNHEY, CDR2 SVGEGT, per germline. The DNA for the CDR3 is TGTGCCAGCAGTGCCCTGGACTATGCAATCATGAACACTGAAGCTTTCTTT. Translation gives CASSALDYAIMNTEAFF.

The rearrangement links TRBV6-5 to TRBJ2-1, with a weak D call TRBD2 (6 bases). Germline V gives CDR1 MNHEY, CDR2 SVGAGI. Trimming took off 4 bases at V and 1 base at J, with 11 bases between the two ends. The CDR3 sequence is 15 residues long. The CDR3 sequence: CASSSDGSSYNEQFF. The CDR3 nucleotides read TGTGCCAGCAGTTCCGACGGGAGTTCCTACAATGAGCAGTTCTTC.

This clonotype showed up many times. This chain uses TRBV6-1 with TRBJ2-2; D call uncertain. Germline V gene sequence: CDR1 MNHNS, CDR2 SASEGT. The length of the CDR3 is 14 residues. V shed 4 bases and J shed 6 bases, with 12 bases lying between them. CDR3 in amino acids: CASSGFLRAGELFF. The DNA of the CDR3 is TGTGCCAGCAGTGGATTTCTCCGGGCCGGGGAGCTGTTTTTT.

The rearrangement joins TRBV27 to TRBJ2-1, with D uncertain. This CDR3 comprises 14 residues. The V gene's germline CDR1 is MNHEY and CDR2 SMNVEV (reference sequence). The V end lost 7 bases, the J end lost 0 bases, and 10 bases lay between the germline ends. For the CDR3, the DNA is TGTGCCAGCAAGGTGTTATTCTCCTACAATGAGCAGTTCTTC. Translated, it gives CASKVLFSYNEQFF.

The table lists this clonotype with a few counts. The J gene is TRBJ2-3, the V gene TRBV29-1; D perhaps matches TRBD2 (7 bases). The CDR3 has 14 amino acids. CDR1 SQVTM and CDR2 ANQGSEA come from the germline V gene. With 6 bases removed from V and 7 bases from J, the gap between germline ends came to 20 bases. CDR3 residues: CSVPGGPAGNTQYF. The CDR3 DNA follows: TGCAGCGTCCCCGGGGGGCCCGCTGGAAATACGCAGTATTTT.

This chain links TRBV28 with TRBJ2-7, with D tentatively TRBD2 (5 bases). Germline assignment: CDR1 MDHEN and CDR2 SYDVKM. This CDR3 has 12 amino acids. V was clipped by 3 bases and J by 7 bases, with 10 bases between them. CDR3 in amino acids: CASSFVAQEQYF. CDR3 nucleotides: TGTGCCAGCAGTTTTGTAGCGCAAGAGCAGTACTTC.

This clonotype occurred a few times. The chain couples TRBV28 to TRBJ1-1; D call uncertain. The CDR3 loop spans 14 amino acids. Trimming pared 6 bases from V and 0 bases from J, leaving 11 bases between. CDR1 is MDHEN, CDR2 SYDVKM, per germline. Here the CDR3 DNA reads TGTGCCAGCAGGGGCAGACACATGAACACTGAAGCTTTCTTT. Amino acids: CASRGRHMNTEAFF. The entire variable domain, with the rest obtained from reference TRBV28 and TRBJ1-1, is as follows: DVKVTQSSRYLVKRTGEKVFLECVQDMDHENMFWYRQDPGLGLRLIYFSYDVKMKEKGDIPEGYSVSREKKERFSLILESASTNQTSMYLCASRGRHMNTEAFFGQGTRLTVV.